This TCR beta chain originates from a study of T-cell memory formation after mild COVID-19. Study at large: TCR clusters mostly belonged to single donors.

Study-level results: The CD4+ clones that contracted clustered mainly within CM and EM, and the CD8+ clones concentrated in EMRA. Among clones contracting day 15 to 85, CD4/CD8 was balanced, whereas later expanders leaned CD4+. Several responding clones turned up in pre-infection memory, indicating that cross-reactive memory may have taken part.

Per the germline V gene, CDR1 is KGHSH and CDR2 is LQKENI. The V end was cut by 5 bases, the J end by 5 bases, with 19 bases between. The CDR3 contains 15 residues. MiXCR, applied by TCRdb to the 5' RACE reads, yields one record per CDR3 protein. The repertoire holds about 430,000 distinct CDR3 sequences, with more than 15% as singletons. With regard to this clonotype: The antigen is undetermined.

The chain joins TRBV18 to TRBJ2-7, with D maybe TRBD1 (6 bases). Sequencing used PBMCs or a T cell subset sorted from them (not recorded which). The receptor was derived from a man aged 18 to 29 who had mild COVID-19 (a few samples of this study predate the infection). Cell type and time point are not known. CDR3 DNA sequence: TGTGCCAGCTCAATGATACAGGGTCTTAATGACGAGCAGTACTTC. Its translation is CASSMIQGLNDEQYF.